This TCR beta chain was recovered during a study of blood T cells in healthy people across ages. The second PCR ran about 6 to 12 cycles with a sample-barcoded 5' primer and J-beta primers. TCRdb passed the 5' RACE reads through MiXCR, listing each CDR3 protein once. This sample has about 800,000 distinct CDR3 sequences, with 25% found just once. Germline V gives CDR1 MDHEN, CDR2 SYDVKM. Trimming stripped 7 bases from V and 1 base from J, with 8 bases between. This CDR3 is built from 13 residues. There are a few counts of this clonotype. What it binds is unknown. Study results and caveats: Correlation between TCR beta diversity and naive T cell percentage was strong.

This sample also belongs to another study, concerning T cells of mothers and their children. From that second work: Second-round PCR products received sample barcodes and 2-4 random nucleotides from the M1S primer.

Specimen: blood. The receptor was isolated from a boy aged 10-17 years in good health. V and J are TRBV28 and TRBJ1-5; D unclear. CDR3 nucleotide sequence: TGTGCCAGCAACACTATAAGCAATCAGCCCCAGCATTTT. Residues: CASNTISNQPQHF.